This passage covers 5 T cell receptor beta chains from one sample sequenced in a study of glioma-infiltrating T cells after dendritic cell vaccination. Produced via immunoSEQ multiplex PCR; TCRdb's table is partial and in-frame only. The sample has around 60,000 clones; around 86% are singletons. Time point defined: after dendritic cell vaccination, including at tumor progression/relapse. Here the sequenced sample was blood, taken after dendritic cell vaccination. These receptors all stem from a human donor with glioblastoma.

The CDR3 here is CASSYRGVGHEQYF. CDR3 bases: TGTGCCAGCAGTTACCGCGGGGTGGGGCACGAGCAGTACTTC. The rearrangement joins TRBV6-5 to TRBJ2-7, with a tentative D call TRBD2 (6 bases). This CDR3 contains 14 residues. The germline gives CDR1 MNHEY, CDR2 SVGAGI. The V gene lost 2 bases and the J gene lost 5 bases, with 13 bases spanning the gap.

J is TRBJ1-4 and V is TRBV27; TRBD1 might be the D (6 bases). The CDR3 covers 14 residues. Germline V gene data show CDR1 as MNHEY and CDR2 as SMNVEV (reference sequence). Deletions cut 6 bases from V and 8 bases from J, with 16 bases between. The chain's CDR3 is CASSLGGAGEKLFF. The CDR3 bases are TGTGCCAGCAGCCTCGGGGGGGCTGGGGAAAAACTGTTTTTT.

The chain links TRBV11-3 to TRBJ2-1, with 10 nucleotides matching TRBD1. CDR3 length equals 15 residues. Germline V CDR1 and CDR2: SGHNT, YENEEA. The V segment lost 5 bases and the J segment 5 bases; nucleotides outside the gene matches: 6. In DNA form, the CDR3 reads TGTGCCAGCAGCCCCGACAGGGGGCCCCACAATGAGCAGTTCTTC. Amino acid sequence: CASSPDRGPHNEQFF.

The chain carries TRBV11-2 and TRBJ1-2, with 9 bases that match TRBD1. V dropped 5 bases and J dropped 6; count of bases not matched to a gene: 16. The germline V gene encodes CDR1 SGHAT and CDR2 FQNNGV. The CDR3 is 17 residues long. CDR3: CASSLYLRDRVNDGYTF. The CDR3 DNA sequence: TGTGCCAGCAGCCTATACCTCCGGGACAGGGTCAATGATGGCTACACCTTC.

The CDR3 DNA reads TGTGCCAGCAGCGGACAGGGGAGCTATGGCTACACCTTC. It is translated as CASSGQGSYGYTF. The chain carries TRBV2 and TRBJ1-2; 9 bases fit TRBD1. The CDR3 runs to 13 residues. Trimming removed 6 bases from V and 4 bases from J; junction bases left unmatched: 3. The germline CDR1 and CDR2 sequences are SNHLY and FYNNEI.